A single T cell receptor (beta chain) is shown here with its context. What it binds is unknown. The sample originates from a study of post-analysis software for immune sequencing data. Study results and caveats: Patients had higher frequencies than controls of four to six TRBV segments, including TRBV5-6, TRBV5-1 and TRBV20-1. By F measure, samples from a shared preparation batch strongly co-clustered. The normalized Chao1 diversity of multiple sclerosis patients was significantly lower than that of controls.

Researchers reported that TCR beta cDNA libraries carried unique molecular identifiers. Starting from about 0.94 to 9.7 million T cells, the study yielded roughly 0.5 million cDNA molecules. One entry per CDR3 protein, called by TCRdb with MiXCR from the PCR reads. The table lists fewer than 600,000 distinct CDR3 sequences, over 35% of them singletons, with roughly 12% in the top ten. CDR1 MNHEY and CDR2 SVGAGI come from the germline V gene. After removal of 0 bases from V and 1 base from J, the junction contained 12 bases not matched to a gene. The CDR3 extends over 20 amino acids. The rearrangement links TRBV6-5 to TRBJ2-6; 7 bases agree with TRBD1. The material sequenced was blood. The TCR originated in a girl aged 10-17 years with multiple sclerosis. CDR3 DNA: TGTGCCAGCAGTTACTCGGCCGCAACAGGGGACGGGTCTGGGGCCAACGTCCTGACTTTC. It encodes CASSYSAATGDGSGANVLTF.